This T cell receptor (beta chain) was sequenced during a study of shared clonotypes between healthy human individuals. Study-wide results and caveats: For naive CD4 cells, around 5% of clonotypes were shared across a handful of donors.

This clone was seen only once. The antigen is not known. Germline values: CDR1 SGHAT, CDR2 FQNNGV. The CDR3 covers 15 residues. The V end lost 0 bases, the J end lost 6 bases, and 12 bases lay between the germline ends. The assay was immunoSEQ multiplex PCR, and TCRdb's table has in-frame clones only and misses some. There are about 580,000 clones in the sample; 95% to 98% occur only once, and 0.3% lies in the top ten. Only CD45RO-negative cells positively selected for CCR7 counted as naive CD8 cells, so terminally differentiated effector memory CD45RA+ cells were excluded. Sample: naive CD8+ T cells sorted from blood. This receptor was taken from a man aged 30 to 45 in good health. The rearrangement joins TRBV11-2 to TRBJ2-1, with D unclear. CDR3 protein: CASSLDLAGVNEQFF. The CDR3 bases are TGTGCCAGCAGCTTAGATCTGGCAGGCGTCAATGAGCAGTTCTTC.